This record covers a single T cell receptor (beta chain). Its antigen is currently not known. Nothing much larger sits one base from this clone, and base qualities are not available. Reading from cysteine to phenylalanine, the CDR3 counts 14 amino acids. This entry keeps only the CDR3 DNA: 42 bases, framed from base 1. The germline V gene provides CDR1 KGHSH and CDR2 LQKENI. Cut back by 3 bases and 12 bases, the V and J ends lie 15 bases apart. The sample is drawn from a study of blood T cell repertoires in COVID-19 (dated by TCRdb to 2018 to 2021). Background on the whole study: Collaborator samples came from the United States, Italy and Spain and covered acute and convalescent phases of COVID-19. The prospective study material was composed of cDNA or gDNA derived from T cells, B-cell-depleted T cells, or PBMCs. The dataset comprised deeply sampled blood TCRbeta repertoires from subjects exposed to, actively infected with, or recovered from COVID-19. The repertoires were released in a freely available public database meant as a resource for research on the immune response to SARS-CoV-2. Samples came from the ongoing ImmuneRACE study (first 160 participants) plus 1,254 subjects from 6 global collaborators. Sample metadata almost always included a de-identified subject ID, COVID-19 status, age in years and sex. Where available, HLA class I and class II types were taken from metadata supplied by the sample provider and were not determined by assay-based typing. The investigation overall reported the following: The amount of clinical and demographic metadata varied by source and participant and was provided uncurated.

TCRbeta CDR3 regions were amplified from genomic DNA by means of the immunoSEQ Assay, a bias-controlled multiplex PCR. Regarding the original processing steps: Nucleated cell counts per sample were estimated from amplification of reference gene primers within the assay. Sequence reads were collapsed and filtered to measure the absolute abundance of every unique TCRbeta CDR3 rearrangement. For each sample, productive Simpson clonality was calculated by taking the square root of Simpson's diversity index across productive rearrangements. TCRdb stores this immuneACCESS table with in-frame sequences only. Part of the clones is absent; in the studies checked, under half of the shortfall reflects unresolved V genes, and no reason is known for the rest. V and J calls plus clone size are reproduced from that table; the DNA served to infer D and trimming. Within this sample are about 170,000 clones, with around four fifths of them counted one time only. The ten largest account for 2% to 2.5% of the sample.

The collaborating institutions used their own protocols to collect whole blood in K2EDTA tubes. For TCRbeta analysis, collaborator samples were shipped as frozen whole blood, as isolated PBMCs, or as DNA extracted from either sample type. In this chain, TRBV18 is recombined with TRBJ1-6; matching of 5 bases hints at TRBD1 as the D gene. Material for sequencing was peripheral blood. The sequence was collected from a woman aged 80 or over with acute or convalescent COVID-19. The CDR3: CASSPGRESLPLHF. The DNA sequence is TGTGCCAGCTCACCGGGCAGGGAATCCTTACCCCTCCACTTT.